This T cell receptor beta chain emerged from a study of response to subunit inactivated influenza vaccine. Study-level points and caveats: The authors suggested that every seasonal influenza vaccination recruits few new T cells.

TCRdb re-derived calls from the RT-PCR reads in MiXCR, one entry per CDR3 protein. The data show 500,000 to 550,000 distinct CDR3 sequences, approximately 7.8% seen once. Germline CDR1 is MNHNS and CDR2 is SASEGT. The ends lost 6 bases at V and 4 bases at J; junction bases unmatched: 4. CDR3 length: 13 residues. Regarding this clonotype: Antigen unknown.

The V call is TRBV6-1, the J call TRBJ1-1, with 8 bases that match TRBD1. Here the sequenced sample was PBMCs from blood, taken about 23 months after vaccination. The sequence was collected from a man aged 50-75 years who received an inactivated influenza vaccine. CDR3 bases: TGTGCCAGCAGCCAGGGGGCCACCACTGAAGCTTTCTTT. Amino acid sequence: CASSQGATTEAFF.